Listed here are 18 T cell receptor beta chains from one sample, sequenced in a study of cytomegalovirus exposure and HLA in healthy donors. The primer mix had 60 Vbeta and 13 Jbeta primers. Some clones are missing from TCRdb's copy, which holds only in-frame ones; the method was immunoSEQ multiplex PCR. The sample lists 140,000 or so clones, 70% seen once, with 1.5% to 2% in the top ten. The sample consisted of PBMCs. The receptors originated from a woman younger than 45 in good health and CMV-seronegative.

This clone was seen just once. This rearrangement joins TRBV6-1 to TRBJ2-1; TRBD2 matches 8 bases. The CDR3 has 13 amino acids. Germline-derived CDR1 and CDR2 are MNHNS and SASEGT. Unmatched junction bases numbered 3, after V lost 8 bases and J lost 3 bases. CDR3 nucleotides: TGTGCCAGCGGCACTAGCGGCTACAATGAGCAGTTCTTC. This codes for CASGTSGYNEQFF.

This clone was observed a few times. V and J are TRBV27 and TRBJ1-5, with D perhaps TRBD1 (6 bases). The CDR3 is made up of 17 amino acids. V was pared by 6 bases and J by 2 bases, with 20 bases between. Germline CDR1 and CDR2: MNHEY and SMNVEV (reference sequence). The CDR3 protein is CASSRYTNRAGNQPQHF. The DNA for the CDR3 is TGTGCCAGCAGCCGCTATACCAACAGGGCTGGCAATCAGCCCCAGCATTTT.

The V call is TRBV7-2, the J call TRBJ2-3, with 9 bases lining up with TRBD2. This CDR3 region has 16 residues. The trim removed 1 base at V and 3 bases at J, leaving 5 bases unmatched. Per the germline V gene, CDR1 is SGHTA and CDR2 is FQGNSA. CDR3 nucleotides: TGTGCCAGCAGCTTAGTTGCGGGGGGGCGTACAGATACGCAGTATTTT. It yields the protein CASSLVAGGRTDTQYF.

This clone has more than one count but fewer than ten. In DNA, the CDR3 is TGTGCCAGCAGCTTAGTAGTAGACACAACAGTTGGATCACCCCTCCACTTT. Its translation: CASSLVVDTTVGSPLHF. This sequence joins TRBV7-8 and TRBJ1-6; D gene ambiguous. This CDR3 has 17 residues. Trimming pared 1 base from V and 10 bases from J, leaving 20 bases between. Germline CDR1 is SGHVS and CDR2 is FQNEAQ.

CDR3 nucleotide sequence: TGTGCCAGTAGTATAGCGGGGGGGCCTGATACGCAGTATTTT. It is translated as CASSIAGGPDTQYF. The V and J genes are TRBV19 and TRBJ2-3, with TRBD2 matching 8 bases. There are 14 residues in the CDR3. Germline V CDR1 and CDR2: LNHDA, SQIVND (reference sequence). V shed 1 base, J shed 6 bases, and the junction held 3 bases outside the gene matches.

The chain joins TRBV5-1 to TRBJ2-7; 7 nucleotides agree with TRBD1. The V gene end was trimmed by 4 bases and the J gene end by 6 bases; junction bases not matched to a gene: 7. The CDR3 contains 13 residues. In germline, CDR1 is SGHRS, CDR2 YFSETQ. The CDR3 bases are TGCGCCAGCAGCAGGGGACAGCCCGGCGAGCAGTACTTC. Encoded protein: CASSRGQPGEQYF. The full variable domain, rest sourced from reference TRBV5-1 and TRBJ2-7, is KAGVTQTPRYLIKTRGQQVTLSCSPISGHRSVSWYQQTPGQGLQFLFEYFSETQRNKGNFPGRFSGRQFSNSRSEMNVSTLELGDSALYLCASSRGQPGEQYFGPGTRLTVT.

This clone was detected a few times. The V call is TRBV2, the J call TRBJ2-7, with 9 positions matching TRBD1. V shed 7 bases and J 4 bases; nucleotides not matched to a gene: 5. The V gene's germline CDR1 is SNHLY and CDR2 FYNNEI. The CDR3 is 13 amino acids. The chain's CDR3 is CASTTGQGYEQYF. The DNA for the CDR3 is TGTGCCAGCACCACGGGACAGGGTTACGAGCAGTACTTC.

The CDR3 reads CASSLTHRNTEAFF. The CDR3 region has the DNA TGTGCCAGCAGCTTGACCCACAGGAACACTGAAGCTTTCTTT. The chain joins TRBV5-4 to TRBJ1-1; unclear D gene. In germline, CDR1 is SGHNT, CDR2 YYREEE (reference sequence). The CDR3 loop spans 14 amino acids. Trimming removed 1 base at V and 1 base at J, with 8 bases between.

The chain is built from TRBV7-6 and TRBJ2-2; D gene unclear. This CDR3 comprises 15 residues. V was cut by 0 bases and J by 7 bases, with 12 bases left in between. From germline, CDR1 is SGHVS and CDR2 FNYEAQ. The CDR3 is CASSLASPESGELFF. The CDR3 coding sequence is TGTGCCAGCAGCTTAGCATCCCCCGAGAGCGGGGAGCTGTTTTTT.

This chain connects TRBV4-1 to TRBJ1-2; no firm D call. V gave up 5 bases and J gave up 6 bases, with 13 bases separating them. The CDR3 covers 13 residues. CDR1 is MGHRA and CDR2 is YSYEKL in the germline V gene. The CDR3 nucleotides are TGCGCCAGCAGCGCGCGGAACATGGATGGCTACACCTTC. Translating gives CASSARNMDGYTF.

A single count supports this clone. The CDR3 protein is CASSHSGRGGYEQYF. The CDR3 DNA reads as TGTGCCAGCAGCCACTCAGGGCGGGGGGGCTACGAGCAGTACTTC. V gene TRBV27 combines with J gene TRBJ2-7; 9 bases are shared with TRBD2. Germline V gene data show CDR1 as MNHEY and CDR2 as SMNVEV (reference sequence). The CDR3 sequence is 15 residues long. Trimming cost V 6 bases and J 3 bases; bases outside gene matches: 9.

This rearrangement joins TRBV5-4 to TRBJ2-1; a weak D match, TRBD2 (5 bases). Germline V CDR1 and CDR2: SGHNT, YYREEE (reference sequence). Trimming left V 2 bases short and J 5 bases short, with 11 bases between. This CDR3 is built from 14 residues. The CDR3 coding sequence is TGTGCCAGCAGCTTTCCGCGGGCTGACAATGAGCAGTTCTTC. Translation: CASSFPRADNEQFF.

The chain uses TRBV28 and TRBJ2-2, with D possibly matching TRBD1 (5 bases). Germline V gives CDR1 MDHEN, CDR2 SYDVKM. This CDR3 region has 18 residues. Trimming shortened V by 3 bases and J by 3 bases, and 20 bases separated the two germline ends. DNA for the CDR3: TGTGCCAGCAGTTTCGAAAGGGGTCAGCTCGCGGACACCGGGGAGCTGTTTTTT. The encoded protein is CASSFERGQLADTGELFF.

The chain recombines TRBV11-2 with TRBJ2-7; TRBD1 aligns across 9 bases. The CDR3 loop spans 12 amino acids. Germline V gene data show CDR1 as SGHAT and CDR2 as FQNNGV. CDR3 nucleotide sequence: TGTGCCAGCAGCGAAACCGGGACAGGGCTCTGGGTC. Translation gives CASSETGTGLWV.

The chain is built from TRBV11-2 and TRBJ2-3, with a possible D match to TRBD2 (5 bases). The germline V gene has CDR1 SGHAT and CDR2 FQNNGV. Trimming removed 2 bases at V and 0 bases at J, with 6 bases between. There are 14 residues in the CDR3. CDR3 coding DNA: TGTGCCAGCAGCTTACGACTAAGCACAGATACGCAGTATTTT. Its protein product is CASSLRLSTDTQYF.

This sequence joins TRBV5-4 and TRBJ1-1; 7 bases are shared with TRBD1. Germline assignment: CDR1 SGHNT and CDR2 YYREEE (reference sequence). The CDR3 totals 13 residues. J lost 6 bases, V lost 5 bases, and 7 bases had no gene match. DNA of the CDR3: TGTGCCAGCAGGGAAGACAGGGTAGCTGAAGCTTTCTTT. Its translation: CASREDRVAEAFF.

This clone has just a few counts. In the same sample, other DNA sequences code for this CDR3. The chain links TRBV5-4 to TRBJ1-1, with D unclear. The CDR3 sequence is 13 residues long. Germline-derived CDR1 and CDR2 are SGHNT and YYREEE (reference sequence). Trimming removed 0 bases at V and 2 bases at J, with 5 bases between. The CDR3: CASSLDLNTEAFF. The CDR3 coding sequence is TGTGCCAGCAGCTTGGACTTAAACACTGAAGCTTTCTTT. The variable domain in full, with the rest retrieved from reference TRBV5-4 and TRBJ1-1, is ETGVTQSPTHLIKTRGQQVTLRCSSQSGHNTVSWYQQALGQGPQFIFQYYREEENGRGNFPPRFSGLQFPNYSSELNVNALELDDSALYLCASSLDLNTEAFFGQGTRLTVV.

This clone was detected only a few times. CDR3 DNA: TGTGCCAGCAGCTTAGCGGGCGGGCGGGTTACGCAGTATTTT. Its translation is CASSLAGGRVTQYF. This chain uses TRBV7-6 with TRBJ2-3, with D maybe TRBD2 (5 bases). Trimming took off 0 bases at V and 8 bases at J, with 12 bases between the two ends. The CDR3 is 14 amino acids. Germline V gene lookup returns CDR1 SGHVS and CDR2 FNYEAQ.